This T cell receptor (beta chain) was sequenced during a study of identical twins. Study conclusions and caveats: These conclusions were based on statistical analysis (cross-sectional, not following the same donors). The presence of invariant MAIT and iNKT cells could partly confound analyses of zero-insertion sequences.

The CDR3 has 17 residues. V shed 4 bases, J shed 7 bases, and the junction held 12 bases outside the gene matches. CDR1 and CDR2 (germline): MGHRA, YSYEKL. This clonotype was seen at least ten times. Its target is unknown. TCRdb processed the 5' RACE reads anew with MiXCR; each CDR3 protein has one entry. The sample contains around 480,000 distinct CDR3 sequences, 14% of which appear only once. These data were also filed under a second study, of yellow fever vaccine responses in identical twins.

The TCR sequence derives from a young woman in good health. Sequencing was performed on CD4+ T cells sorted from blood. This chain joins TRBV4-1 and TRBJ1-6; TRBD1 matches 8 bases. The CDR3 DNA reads TGCGCCAGCAGCCCCGGACAGGGTACCCTACTCAATTCACCCCTCCACTTT. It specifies CASSPGQGTLLNSPLHF.